This T cell receptor (beta chain) was recorded in a study of T-cell memory formation after mild COVID-19. Study-wide results and caveats: Mostly located in CM and EM were contracting CD4+ clones, with contracting CD8+ clones located in EMRA.

From 5'RACE with constant-segment primers came TCR alpha and TCR beta cDNA libraries that carried sample barcodes and UMIs. MiXCR, applied by TCRdb to the 5' RACE reads, yields one record per CDR3 protein. The profile shows 210,000 or so distinct CDR3 sequences, about 10% of them singletons. Trimming at V came to 7 bases and at J to 5 bases, leaving 8 bases not matched to a gene. The germline V gene has CDR1 SQVTM and CDR2 ANQGSEA. This CDR3 is built from 13 residues. About this clonotype itself: The antigen is not known.

The sequenced sample was PBMCs or a T cell subset sorted from them (not recorded which). The chain links TRBV29-1 to TRBJ1-1; 9 bases are shared with TRBD1. The TCR originated in a man between 18 and 35 years old who had mild COVID-19 (a few samples of this study predate the infection). Cell type and time point are not known. CDR3 nucleotides: TGCAGCGCGAAGACAGGGGGACGTACTGAAGCTTTCTTT. Protein product: CSAKTGGRTEAFF.